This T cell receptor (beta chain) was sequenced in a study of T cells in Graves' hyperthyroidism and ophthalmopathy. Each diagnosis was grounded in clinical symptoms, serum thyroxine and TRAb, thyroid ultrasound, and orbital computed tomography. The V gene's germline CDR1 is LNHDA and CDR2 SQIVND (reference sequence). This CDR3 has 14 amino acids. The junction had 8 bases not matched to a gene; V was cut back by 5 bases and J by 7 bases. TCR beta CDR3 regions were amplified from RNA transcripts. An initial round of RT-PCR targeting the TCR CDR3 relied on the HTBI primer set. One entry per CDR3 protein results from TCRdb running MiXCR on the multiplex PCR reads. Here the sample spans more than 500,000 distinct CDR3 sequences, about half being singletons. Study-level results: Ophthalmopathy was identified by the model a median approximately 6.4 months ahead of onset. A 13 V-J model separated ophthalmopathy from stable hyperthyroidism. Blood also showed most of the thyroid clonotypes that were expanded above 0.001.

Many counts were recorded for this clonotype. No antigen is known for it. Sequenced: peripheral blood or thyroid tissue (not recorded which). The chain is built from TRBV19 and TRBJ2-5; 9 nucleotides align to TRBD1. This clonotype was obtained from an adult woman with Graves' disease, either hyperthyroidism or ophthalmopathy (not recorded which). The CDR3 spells CASSPAGTGRTQYF. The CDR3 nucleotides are TGTGCCAGTAGTCCAGCCGGGACAGGGAGGACCCAGTACTTC.